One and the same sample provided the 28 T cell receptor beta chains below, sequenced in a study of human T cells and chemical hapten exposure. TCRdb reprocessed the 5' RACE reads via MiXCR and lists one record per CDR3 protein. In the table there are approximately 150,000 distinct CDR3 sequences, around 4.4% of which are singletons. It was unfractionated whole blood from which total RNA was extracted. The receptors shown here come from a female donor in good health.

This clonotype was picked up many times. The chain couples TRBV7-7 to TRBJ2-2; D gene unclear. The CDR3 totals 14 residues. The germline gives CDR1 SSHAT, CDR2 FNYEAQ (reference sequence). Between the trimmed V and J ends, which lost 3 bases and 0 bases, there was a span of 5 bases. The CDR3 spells CASSLTPNTGELFF. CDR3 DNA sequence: TGTGCCAGCAGCTTGACACCGAACACCGGGGAGCTGTTTTTT.

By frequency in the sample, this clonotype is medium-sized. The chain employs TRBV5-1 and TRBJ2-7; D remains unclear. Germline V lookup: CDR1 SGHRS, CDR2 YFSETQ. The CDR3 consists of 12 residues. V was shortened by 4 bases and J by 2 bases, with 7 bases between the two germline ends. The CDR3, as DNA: TGCGCCAGCAGCGAGATACCCTACGAGCAGTACTTC. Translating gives CASSEIPYEQYF.

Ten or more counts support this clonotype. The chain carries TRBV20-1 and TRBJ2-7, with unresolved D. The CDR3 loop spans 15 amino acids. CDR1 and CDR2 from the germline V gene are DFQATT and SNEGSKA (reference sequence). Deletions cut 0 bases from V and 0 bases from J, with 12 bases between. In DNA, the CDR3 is TGCAGTGCTAGAGATGGTGCGGCGAGCTCCTACGAGCAGTACTTC. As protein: CSARDGAASSYEQYF.

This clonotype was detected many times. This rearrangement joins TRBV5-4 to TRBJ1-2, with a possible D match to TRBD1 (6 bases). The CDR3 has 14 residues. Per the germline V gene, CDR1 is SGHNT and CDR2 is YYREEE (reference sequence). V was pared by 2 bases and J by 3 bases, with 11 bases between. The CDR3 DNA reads TGTGCCAGCAGCTTTTCACAGGGCTACTATGGCTACACCTTC. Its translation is CASSFSQGYYGYTF.

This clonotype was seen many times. Written as DNA, the CDR3 is TGTGCCAGCAGCCTCGCCGGCTACGAGCAGTACTTC. It specifies CASSLAGYEQYF. The chain carries TRBV13 and TRBJ2-7; no firm D call. V lost 5 bases and J 3 bases, leaving 8 bases between the germline ends. The CDR3 extends over 12 amino acids. CDR1 and CDR2 from the germline V gene are PRHDT and FYEKMQ (reference sequence).

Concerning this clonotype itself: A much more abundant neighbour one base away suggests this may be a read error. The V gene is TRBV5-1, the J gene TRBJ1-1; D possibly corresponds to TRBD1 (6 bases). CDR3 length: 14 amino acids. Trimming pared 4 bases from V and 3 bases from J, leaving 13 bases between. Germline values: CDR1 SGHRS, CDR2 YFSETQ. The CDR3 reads CASSLSGEDTEAFF. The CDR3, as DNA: TGCGCCAGCAGCCTTTCAGGGGAGGACACTGAAGCTTTCTTT. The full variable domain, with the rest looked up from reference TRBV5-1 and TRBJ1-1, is KAGVTQTPRYLIKTRGQQVTLSCSPISGHRSVSWYQQTPGQGLQFLFEYFSETQRNKGNFPGRFSGRQFSNSRSEMNVSTLELGDSALYLCASSLSGEDTEAFFGQGTRLTVV.

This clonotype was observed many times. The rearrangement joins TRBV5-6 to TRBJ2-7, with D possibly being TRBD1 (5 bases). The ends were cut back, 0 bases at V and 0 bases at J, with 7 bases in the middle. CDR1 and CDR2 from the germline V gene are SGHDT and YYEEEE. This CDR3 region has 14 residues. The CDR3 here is CASSLDRSSYEQYF. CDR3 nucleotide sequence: TGTGCCAGCAGCTTGGACAGGAGCTCCTACGAGCAGTACTTC.

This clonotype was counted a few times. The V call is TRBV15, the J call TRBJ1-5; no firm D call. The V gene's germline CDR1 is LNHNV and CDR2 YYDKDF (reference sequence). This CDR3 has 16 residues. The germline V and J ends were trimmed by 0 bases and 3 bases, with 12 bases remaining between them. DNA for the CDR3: TGTGCCACCAGCAGAGATATCGGGCAGTTCAATCAGCCCCAGCATTTT. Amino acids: CATSRDIGQFNQPQHF.

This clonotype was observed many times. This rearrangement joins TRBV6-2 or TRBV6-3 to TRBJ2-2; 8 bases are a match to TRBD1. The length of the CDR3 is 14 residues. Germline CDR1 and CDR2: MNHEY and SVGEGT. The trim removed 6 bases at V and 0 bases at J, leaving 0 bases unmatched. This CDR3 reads CASRTGANTGELFF. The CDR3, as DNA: TGTGCCAGCAGGACAGGGGCGAACACCGGGGAGCTGTTTTTT.

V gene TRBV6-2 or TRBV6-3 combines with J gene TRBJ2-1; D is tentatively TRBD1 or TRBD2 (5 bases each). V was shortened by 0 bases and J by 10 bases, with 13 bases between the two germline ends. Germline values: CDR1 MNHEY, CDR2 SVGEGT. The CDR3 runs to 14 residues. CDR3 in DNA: TGTGCCAGCAGTTACTCGGGCGCAGAGGGGGAGCAGTTCTTC. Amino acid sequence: CASSYSGAEGEQFF.

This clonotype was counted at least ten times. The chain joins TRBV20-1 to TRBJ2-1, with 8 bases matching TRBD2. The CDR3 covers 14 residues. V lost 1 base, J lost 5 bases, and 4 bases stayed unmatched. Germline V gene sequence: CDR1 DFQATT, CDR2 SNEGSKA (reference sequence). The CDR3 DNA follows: TGCAGTGCTAGAGTCCCAGCGGGGGACAATGAGCAGTTCTTC. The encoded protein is CSARVPAGDNEQFF.

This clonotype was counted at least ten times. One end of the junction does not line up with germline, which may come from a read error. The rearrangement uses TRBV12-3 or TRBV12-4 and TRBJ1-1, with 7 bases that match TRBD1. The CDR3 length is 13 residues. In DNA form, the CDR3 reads TGTGCCAGCAGCTGGACAGGTAACAATGAAGCTTTCTTT. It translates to CASSWTGNNEAFF.

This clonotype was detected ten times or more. In DNA, the CDR3 is TGCAGTGCTAGACCCGACAGGGCGGGTGGCTACACCTTC. Protein product: CSARPDRAGGYTF. The chain combines TRBV20-1 with TRBJ1-2, with 7 bases fitting TRBD1. Germline lookup yields CDR1 DFQATT and CDR2 SNEGSKA (reference sequence). The V segment lost 2 bases and the J segment 7 bases; nucleotides outside the gene matches: 7. The CDR3 covers 13 residues.

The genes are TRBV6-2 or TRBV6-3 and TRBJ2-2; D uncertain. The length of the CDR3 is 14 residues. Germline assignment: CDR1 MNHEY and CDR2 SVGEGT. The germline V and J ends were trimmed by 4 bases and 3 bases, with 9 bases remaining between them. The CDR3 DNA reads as TGTGCCAGCAGTTCGGACGGTTACACCGGGGAGCTGTTTTTT. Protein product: CASSSDGYTGELFF.

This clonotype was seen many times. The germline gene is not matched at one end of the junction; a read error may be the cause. CDR3 nucleotides: TGCAGTGCCAGAGCCCCGGGCCAGGGTGACGAGCAGTACTTC. As protein: CSARAPGQGDEQYF. The chain links TRBV20-1 to TRBJ2-7, with D maybe TRBD1 (5 bases). This CDR3 spans 14 amino acids. Per germline, CDR1 DFQATT and CDR2 SNEGSKA (reference sequence).

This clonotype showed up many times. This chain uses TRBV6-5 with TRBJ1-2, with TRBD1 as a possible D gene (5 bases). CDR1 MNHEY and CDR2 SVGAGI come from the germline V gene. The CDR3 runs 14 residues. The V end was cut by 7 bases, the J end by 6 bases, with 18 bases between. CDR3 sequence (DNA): TGTGCCAGCACCCGATCCGGGGGGATGGATGGCTACACCTTC. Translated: CASTRSGGMDGYTF.

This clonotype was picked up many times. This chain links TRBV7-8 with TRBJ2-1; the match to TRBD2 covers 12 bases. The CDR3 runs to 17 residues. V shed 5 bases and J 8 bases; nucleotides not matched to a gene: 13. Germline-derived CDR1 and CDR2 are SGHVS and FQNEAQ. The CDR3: CASSGPSGGAIFYEQFF. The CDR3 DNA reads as TGTGCCAGCAGCGGGCCTAGCGGGGGGGCAATTTTCTATGAGCAGTTCTTC.

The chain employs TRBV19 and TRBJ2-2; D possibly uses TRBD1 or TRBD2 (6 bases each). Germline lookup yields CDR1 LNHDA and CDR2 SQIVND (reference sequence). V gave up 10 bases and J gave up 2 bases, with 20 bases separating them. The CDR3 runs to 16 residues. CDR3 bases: TGTGCCACCACTCGGGGGCAGGGAATAAACACCGGGGAGCTGTTTTTT. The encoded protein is CATTRGQGINTGELFF.

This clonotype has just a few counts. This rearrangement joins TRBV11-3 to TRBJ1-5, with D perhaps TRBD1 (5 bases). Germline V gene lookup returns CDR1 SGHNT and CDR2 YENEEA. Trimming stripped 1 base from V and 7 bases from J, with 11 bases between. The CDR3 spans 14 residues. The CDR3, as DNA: TGTGCCAGCAGCTTAGGGCCACAGGTCCAGCCCCAGCATTTT. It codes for CASSLGPQVQPQHF.

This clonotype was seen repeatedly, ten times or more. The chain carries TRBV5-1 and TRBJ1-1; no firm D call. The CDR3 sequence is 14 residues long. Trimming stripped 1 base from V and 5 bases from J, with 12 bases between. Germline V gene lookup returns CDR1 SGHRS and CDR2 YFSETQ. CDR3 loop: CASSLYGEDTEAFF. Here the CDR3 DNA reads TGCGCCAGCAGCTTGTACGGGGAAGATACTGAAGCTTTCTTT.

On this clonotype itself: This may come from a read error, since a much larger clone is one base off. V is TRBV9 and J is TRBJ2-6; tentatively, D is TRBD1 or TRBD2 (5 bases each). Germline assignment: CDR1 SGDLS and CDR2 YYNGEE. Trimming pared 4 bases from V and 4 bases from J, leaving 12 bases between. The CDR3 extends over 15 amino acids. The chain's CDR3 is CASSMRGGGANVLTF. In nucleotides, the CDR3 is TGTGCCAGCAGCATGAGGGGTGGGGGGGCCAACGTCCTGACTTTC. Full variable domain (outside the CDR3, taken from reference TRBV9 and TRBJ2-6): DSGVTQTPKHLITATGQRVTLRCSPRSGDLSVYWYQQSLDQGLQFLIQYYNGEERAKGNILERFSAQQFPDLHSELNLSSLELGDSALYFCASSMRGGGANVLTFGAGSRLTVL.

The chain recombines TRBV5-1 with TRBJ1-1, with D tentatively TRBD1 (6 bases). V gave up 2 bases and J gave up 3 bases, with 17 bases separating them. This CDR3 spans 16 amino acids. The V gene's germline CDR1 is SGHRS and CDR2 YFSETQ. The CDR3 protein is CASSFTGLDEDTEAFF. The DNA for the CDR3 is TGCGCCAGCAGCTTTACAGGGTTGGACGAGGACACTGAAGCTTTCTTT.

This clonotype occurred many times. The CDR3 region is CASSLYKGRAALPLHF. The CDR3 coding sequence is TGTGCCAGCAGTTTATATAAGGGCAGGGCGGCTTTACCCCTCCACTTT. The chain links TRBV27 to TRBJ1-6, with D perhaps TRBD1 (5 bases). Germline V CDR1 and CDR2: MNHEY, SMNVEV (reference sequence). Trimming stripped 1 base from V and 12 bases from J, with 19 bases between. CDR3 length: 16 residues.

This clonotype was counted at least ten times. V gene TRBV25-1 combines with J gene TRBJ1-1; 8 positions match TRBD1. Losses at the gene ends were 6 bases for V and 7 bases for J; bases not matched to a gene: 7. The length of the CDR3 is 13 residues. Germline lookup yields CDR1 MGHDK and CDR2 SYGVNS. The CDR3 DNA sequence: TGTGCCAGCAGGCAGGGGGCAAGGAGTGAAGCTTTCTTT. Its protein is CASRQGARSEAFF.

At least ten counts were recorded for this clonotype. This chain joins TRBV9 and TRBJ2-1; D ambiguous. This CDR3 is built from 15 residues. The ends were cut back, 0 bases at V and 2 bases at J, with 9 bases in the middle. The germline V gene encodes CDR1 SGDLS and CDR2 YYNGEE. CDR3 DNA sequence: TGTGCCAGCAGCGTAGAAGCGTCCCCCTACAATGAGCAGTTCTTC. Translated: CASSVEASPYNEQFF. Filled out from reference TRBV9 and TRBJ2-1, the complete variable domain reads DSGVTQTPKHLITATGQRVTLRCSPRSGDLSVYWYQQSLDQGLQFLIQYYNGEERAKGNILERFSAQQFPDLHSELNLSSLELGDSALYFCASSVEASPYNEQFFGPGTRLTVL.

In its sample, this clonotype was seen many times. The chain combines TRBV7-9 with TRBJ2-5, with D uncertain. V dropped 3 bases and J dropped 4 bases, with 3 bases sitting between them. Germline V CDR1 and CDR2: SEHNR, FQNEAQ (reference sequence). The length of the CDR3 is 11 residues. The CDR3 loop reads CASSFLETQYF. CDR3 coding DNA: TGTGCCAGCAGCTTCTTAGAGACCCAGTACTTC. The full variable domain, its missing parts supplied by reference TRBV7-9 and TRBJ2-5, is DTGVSQNPRHKITKRGQNVTFRCDPISEHNRLYWYRQTLGQGPEFLTYFQNEAQLEKSRLLSDRFSAERPKGSFSTLEIQRTEQGDSAMYLCASSFLETQYFGPGTRLLVL.

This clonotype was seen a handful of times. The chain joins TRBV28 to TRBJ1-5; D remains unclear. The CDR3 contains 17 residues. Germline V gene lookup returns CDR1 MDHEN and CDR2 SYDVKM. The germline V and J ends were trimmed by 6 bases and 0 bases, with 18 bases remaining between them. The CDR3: CASSLSPSLDSNQPQHF. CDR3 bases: TGTGCCAGCAGCCTATCGCCGAGTCTGGATAGCAATCAGCCCCAGCATTTT. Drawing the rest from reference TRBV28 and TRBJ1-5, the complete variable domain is DVKVTQSSRYLVKRTGEKVFLECVQDMDHENMFWYRQDPGLGLRLIYFSYDVKMKEKGDIPEGYSVSREKKERFSLILESASTNQTSMYLCASSLSPSLDSNQPQHFGDGTRLSIL.

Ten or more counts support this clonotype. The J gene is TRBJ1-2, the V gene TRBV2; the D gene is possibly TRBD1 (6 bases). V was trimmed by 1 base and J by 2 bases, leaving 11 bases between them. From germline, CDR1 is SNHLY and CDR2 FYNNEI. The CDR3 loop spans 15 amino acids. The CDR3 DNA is TGTGCCAGCAGTGAAGGGTGGACAGACAACTATGGCTACACCTTC. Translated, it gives CASSEGWTDNYGYTF.